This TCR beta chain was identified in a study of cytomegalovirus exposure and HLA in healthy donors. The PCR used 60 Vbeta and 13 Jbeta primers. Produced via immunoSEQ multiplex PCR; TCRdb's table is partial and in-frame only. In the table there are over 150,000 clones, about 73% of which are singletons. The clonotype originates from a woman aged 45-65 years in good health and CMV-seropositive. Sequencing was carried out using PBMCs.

The CDR3 coding sequence is TGCAGTGCCGAGCGAGCGCTCGAGCAGTACTTC. This codes for CSAERALEQYF. The chain carries TRBV20-1 and TRBJ2-7, with D unclear. Per germline, CDR1 DFQATT and CDR2 SNEGSKA (reference sequence). The CDR3 runs to 11 residues. V gave up 6 bases and J gave up 6 bases, with 12 bases separating them.